Each of the 23 T cell receptor beta chains below was sequenced from the same sample in a study of cytomegalovirus exposure and HLA in healthy donors. The PCR employed 60 Vbeta primers together with 13 Jbeta primers. The protocol was immunoSEQ multiplex PCR, while the TCRdb copy is restricted to in-frame clones and leaves out a portion. Of 95,000 to 150,000 clones in the sample, more than 70% are singletons; the top ten hold 3% to 4%. The sample comprised PBMCs. The receptors derive from a man in his thirties or forties in good health and CMV-seronegative.

J is TRBJ2-5 and V is TRBV29-1; D is uncertain. The CDR3 sequence is 12 residues long. Germline assignment: CDR1 SQVTM and CDR2 ANQGSEA. V dropped 4 bases and J dropped 2 bases, with 8 bases sitting between them. Written as DNA, the CDR3 is TGCAGCGTTGGGCAGATACAAGAGACCCAGTACTTC. Its translation is CSVGQIQETQYF.

The chain uses TRBV19 and TRBJ2-7, with D hard to call. CDR1 is LNHDA and CDR2 is SQIVND in the germline V gene (reference sequence). Trimming stripped 1 base from V and 0 bases from J, with 7 bases between. The length of the CDR3 is 14 residues. The CDR3 is CASSIGLPSYEQYF. The CDR3 nucleotides are TGTGCCAGTAGTATAGGACTCCCCTCCTACGAGCAGTACTTC.

This clone has just a few counts. This rearrangement joins TRBV7-9 to TRBJ2-1, with a possible D match to TRBD1 (5 bases). Between the trimmed V and J ends, which lost 3 bases and 0 bases, there was a span of 9 bases. The CDR3 length is 15 residues. Per germline, CDR1 SEHNR and CDR2 FQNEAQ (reference sequence). In DNA form, the CDR3 reads TGTGCCAGCAGCTTTCGACAGTACTCCTACAATGAGCAGTTCTTC. Protein sequence: CASSFRQYSYNEQFF.

V and J are TRBV7-2 and TRBJ2-1; 7 bases align to TRBD2. The V segment lost 5 bases and the J segment 4 bases; nucleotides outside the gene matches: 8. The CDR3 spans 15 residues. From germline, CDR1 is SGHTA and CDR2 FQGNSA. This chain's CDR3 is CASSPRSGTYNEQFF. CDR3 nucleotides: TGTGCCAGCAGCCCACGGAGCGGGACGTACAATGAGCAGTTCTTC.

This clone was found a few times. This chain joins TRBV11-2 and TRBJ1-6; no firm D call. V dropped 5 bases and J dropped 7 bases, with 15 bases sitting between them. Germline CDR1 is SGHAT and CDR2 is FQNNGV. The CDR3 spans 15 residues. In DNA, the CDR3 is TGTGCCAGCAGCCCGAGGGAGTTGGGCAATTCACCCCTCCACTTT. This translates into CASSPRELGNSPLHF.

This clone has just a few counts. The chain recombines TRBV10-3 with TRBJ1-3; 7 bases fit TRBD1. The CDR3 spans 11 residues. After removal of 8 bases from V and 8 bases from J, the junction contained 3 bases not matched to a gene. Germline CDR1 is ENHRY and CDR2 is SYGVKD. The CDR3 region is CAIGQGDTIYF. DNA for the CDR3: TGTGCCATCGGGCAGGGGGACACCATATATTTT.

The chain has TRBV4-2 and TRBJ2-2, with TRBD2 identical over 14 bases. The V gene end was trimmed by 4 bases and the J gene end by 7 bases; junction bases not matched to a gene: 17. The germline CDR1 and CDR2 sequences are LGHNA and YNFKEQ. CDR3 length: 20 amino acids. CDR3 coding DNA: TGTGCCAGCAGCCCCCCCCACTTAGGACTAGCGGGGGGATTCGTCGGGGAGCTGTTTTTT. Protein sequence: CASSPPHLGLAGGFVGELFF.

The rearrangement joins TRBV6-1 to TRBJ2-7; TRBD1 is a possible D gene (6 bases). Looked up from germline, CDR1 is MNHNS and CDR2 is SASEGT. The CDR3 is made up of 12 amino acids. The V end was cut by 4 bases, the J end by 4 bases, with 8 bases between. The CDR3 protein is CASSVQGYEQYF. Here the CDR3 DNA reads TGTGCCAGCAGTGTACAGGGTTACGAGCAGTACTTC.

This clone has a handful of counts. The chain carries TRBV5-5 and TRBJ2-7; a possible D gene is TRBD2 (5 bases). V was clipped by 1 base and J by 2 bases, with 10 bases between them. CDR3 length: 14 amino acids. Germline V gene sequence: CDR1 SGHKS, CDR2 YYEKEE (reference sequence). CDR3 sequence (DNA): TGTGCCAGCAGCTTGTTCGGGGAAACCTACGAGCAGTACTTC. Translation gives CASSLFGETYEQYF.

This clone was found once. CDR3: CASSPTGVQPQHF. The CDR3 nucleotides are TGTGCCAGCAGCCCGACAGGGGTTCAGCCCCAGCATTTT. V usage is TRBV11-2 and J usage is TRBJ1-5; 8 bases line up with TRBD1. V gave up 5 bases and J gave up 6 bases; unmatched junction bases: 3. The germline CDR1 and CDR2 sequences are SGHAT and FQNNGV. CDR3 length equals 13 residues. The variable domain in full, with the rest retrieved from reference TRBV11-2 and TRBJ1-5, is EAGVAQSPRYKIIEKRQSVAFWCNPISGHATLYWYQQILGQGPKLLIQFQNNGVVDDSQLPKDRFSAERLKGVDSTLKIQPAKLEDSAVYLCASSPTGVQPQHFGDGTRLSIL.

The V gene is TRBV29-1, the J gene TRBJ1-1; D is ambiguous. V lost 4 bases to trimming and J lost 5 bases, with 17 bases between them. From germline, CDR1 is SQVTM and CDR2 ANQGSEA. The length of the CDR3 is 14 residues. The chain's CDR3 is CSVVNRGTRTEAFF. DNA of the CDR3: TGCAGCGTTGTTAATCGGGGAACGAGGACTGAAGCTTTCTTT.

The chain carries TRBV10-1 and TRBJ1-5, with D unclear. Germline values: CDR1 WNHNN, CDR2 SYGVQD (reference sequence). The length of the CDR3 is 13 residues. The ends were cut back, 4 bases at V and 4 bases at J, with 8 bases in the middle. CDR3 sequence (DNA): TGCGCCAGCAGTGCGGGAGTTAATCAGCCCCAGCATTTT. This encodes CASSAGVNQPQHF.

The chain has TRBV6-1 and TRBJ1-1; 7 nucleotides match TRBD1. Germline loops: CDR1 MNHNS, CDR2 SASEGT. Trimming at V came to 6 bases and at J to 0 bases, leaving 1 base not matched to a gene. The CDR3 length is 13 residues. The CDR3 nucleotides read TGTGCCAGCAGGACAGGGTTGAACACTGAAGCTTTCTTT. Encoded protein: CASRTGLNTEAFF.

The chain recombines TRBV7-9 with TRBJ2-3; D is unresolved. CDR1 is SEHNR and CDR2 is FQNEAQ in the germline V gene (reference sequence). The CDR3 is made up of 13 amino acids. The ends were cut back, 5 bases at V and 5 bases at J, with 11 bases in the middle. CDR3: CASSENLLDTQYF. The CDR3 DNA reads TGTGCCAGCAGCGAGAACCTATTAGATACGCAGTATTTT.

This clone appeared a few times. This sequence joins TRBV5-5 and TRBJ1-2, with 7 positions matching TRBD1. The V and J ends lost 4 bases and 3 bases, in that order; junction bases with no gene match: 6. Germline V gives CDR1 SGHKS, CDR2 YYEKEE (reference sequence). The CDR3 is made up of 14 amino acids. DNA of the CDR3: TGTGCCAGCAGCCAGCCCGGACAGGACTATGGCTACACCTTC. Encoded protein: CASSQPGQDYGYTF.

The chain joins TRBV28 to TRBJ1-5; tentative D call: TRBD1 (5 bases). V was pared by 3 bases and J by 4 bases, with 13 bases between. Germline lookup yields CDR1 MDHEN and CDR2 SYDVKM. The CDR3 has 15 amino acids. DNA for the CDR3: TGTGCCAGCAGTTTGCAGGGTGTAGCAAATCAGCCCCAGCATTTT. Its protein is CASSLQGVANQPQHF.

V usage is TRBV27 and J usage is TRBJ2-7; 9 bases map to TRBD1. CDR3 length: 16 amino acids. Per the germline V gene, CDR1 is MNHEY and CDR2 is SMNVEV (reference sequence). The V gene end was trimmed by 2 bases and the J gene end by 4 bases; junction bases not matched to a gene: 9. CDR3 bases: TGTGCCAGCAGTTTAGGACAGGGGCGGATTTGGTACGAGCAGTACTTC. The encoded protein is CASSLGQGRIWYEQYF.

The rearrangement uses TRBV19 and TRBJ1-3; 12 nucleotides line up with TRBD1. Trimming took 5 bases from V and 0 from J; bases not matched to a gene: 5. CDR3 length: 17 amino acids. Germline V gives CDR1 LNHDA, CDR2 SQIVND (reference sequence). CDR3 nucleotides: TGTGCCAGTAGTCAATGGGACAGGGGGCACTCTGGAAACACCATATATTTT. Translated, it gives CASSQWDRGHSGNTIYF.

The chain carries TRBV5-6 and TRBJ2-5; 9 bases are a match to TRBD2. The germline CDR1 and CDR2 sequences are SGHDT and YYEEEE. After removal of 4 bases from V and 2 bases from J, the junction contained 3 bases not matched to a gene. This CDR3 has 14 residues. Here the CDR3 reads CASSRGGGQETQYF. DNA for the CDR3: TGTGCCAGCAGCCGCGGGGGGGGGCAAGAGACCCAGTACTTC.

This chain joins TRBV2 and TRBJ2-7; D is perhaps TRBD1 (6 bases). V lost 6 bases to trimming and J lost 0 bases, with 18 bases between them. The CDR3 runs to 16 residues. Germline V gene data show CDR1 as SNHLY and CDR2 as FYNNEI. DNA of the CDR3: TGTGCCAGCAGGAAAAACAGGGAGTCCTTCTCCTACGAGCAGTACTTC. It translates to CASRKNRESFSYEQYF.

The rearrangement links TRBV5-5 to TRBJ2-2, with 7 bases fitting TRBD2. The germline gives CDR1 SGHKS, CDR2 YYEKEE (reference sequence). V shed 4 bases, J shed 2 bases, and the junction held 8 bases outside the gene matches. The CDR3 contains 16 residues. The CDR3 DNA follows: TGTGCCAGCAGCCGAATCGCGGGGGTTAACACCGGGGAGCTGTTTTTT. It codes for CASSRIAGVNTGELFF. The whole variable domain, remainder taken from reference TRBV5-5 and TRBJ2-2, is DAGVTQSPTHLIKTRGQQVTLRCSPISGHKSVSWYQQVLGQGPQFIFQYYEKEERGRGNFPDRFSARQFPNYSSELNVNALLLGDSALYLCASSRIAGVNTGELFFGEGSRLTVL.

This clone is a singleton in its sample. The chain has TRBV7-2 and TRBJ2-7, with D unclear. CDR1 is SGHTA and CDR2 is FQGNSA in the germline V gene. CDR3 length: 13 residues. Trimming pared 4 bases from V and 5 bases from J, leaving 12 bases between. The CDR3 loop is CASSSYSLHEQYF. The DNA for the CDR3 is TGTGCCAGCAGCTCCTATTCCCTCCACGAGCAGTACTTC.

The genes are TRBV4-1 and TRBJ2-1; 7 bases line up with TRBD1. V trimming: 5 bases; J trimming: 3 bases; junction bases outside the gene matches: 4. The CDR3 consists of 14 residues. Germline lookup yields CDR1 MGHRA and CDR2 YSYEKL. The CDR3 reads CASSYRDSYNEQFF. CDR3 sequence (DNA): TGCGCCAGCAGCTACCGGGACAGCTACAATGAGCAGTTCTTC.